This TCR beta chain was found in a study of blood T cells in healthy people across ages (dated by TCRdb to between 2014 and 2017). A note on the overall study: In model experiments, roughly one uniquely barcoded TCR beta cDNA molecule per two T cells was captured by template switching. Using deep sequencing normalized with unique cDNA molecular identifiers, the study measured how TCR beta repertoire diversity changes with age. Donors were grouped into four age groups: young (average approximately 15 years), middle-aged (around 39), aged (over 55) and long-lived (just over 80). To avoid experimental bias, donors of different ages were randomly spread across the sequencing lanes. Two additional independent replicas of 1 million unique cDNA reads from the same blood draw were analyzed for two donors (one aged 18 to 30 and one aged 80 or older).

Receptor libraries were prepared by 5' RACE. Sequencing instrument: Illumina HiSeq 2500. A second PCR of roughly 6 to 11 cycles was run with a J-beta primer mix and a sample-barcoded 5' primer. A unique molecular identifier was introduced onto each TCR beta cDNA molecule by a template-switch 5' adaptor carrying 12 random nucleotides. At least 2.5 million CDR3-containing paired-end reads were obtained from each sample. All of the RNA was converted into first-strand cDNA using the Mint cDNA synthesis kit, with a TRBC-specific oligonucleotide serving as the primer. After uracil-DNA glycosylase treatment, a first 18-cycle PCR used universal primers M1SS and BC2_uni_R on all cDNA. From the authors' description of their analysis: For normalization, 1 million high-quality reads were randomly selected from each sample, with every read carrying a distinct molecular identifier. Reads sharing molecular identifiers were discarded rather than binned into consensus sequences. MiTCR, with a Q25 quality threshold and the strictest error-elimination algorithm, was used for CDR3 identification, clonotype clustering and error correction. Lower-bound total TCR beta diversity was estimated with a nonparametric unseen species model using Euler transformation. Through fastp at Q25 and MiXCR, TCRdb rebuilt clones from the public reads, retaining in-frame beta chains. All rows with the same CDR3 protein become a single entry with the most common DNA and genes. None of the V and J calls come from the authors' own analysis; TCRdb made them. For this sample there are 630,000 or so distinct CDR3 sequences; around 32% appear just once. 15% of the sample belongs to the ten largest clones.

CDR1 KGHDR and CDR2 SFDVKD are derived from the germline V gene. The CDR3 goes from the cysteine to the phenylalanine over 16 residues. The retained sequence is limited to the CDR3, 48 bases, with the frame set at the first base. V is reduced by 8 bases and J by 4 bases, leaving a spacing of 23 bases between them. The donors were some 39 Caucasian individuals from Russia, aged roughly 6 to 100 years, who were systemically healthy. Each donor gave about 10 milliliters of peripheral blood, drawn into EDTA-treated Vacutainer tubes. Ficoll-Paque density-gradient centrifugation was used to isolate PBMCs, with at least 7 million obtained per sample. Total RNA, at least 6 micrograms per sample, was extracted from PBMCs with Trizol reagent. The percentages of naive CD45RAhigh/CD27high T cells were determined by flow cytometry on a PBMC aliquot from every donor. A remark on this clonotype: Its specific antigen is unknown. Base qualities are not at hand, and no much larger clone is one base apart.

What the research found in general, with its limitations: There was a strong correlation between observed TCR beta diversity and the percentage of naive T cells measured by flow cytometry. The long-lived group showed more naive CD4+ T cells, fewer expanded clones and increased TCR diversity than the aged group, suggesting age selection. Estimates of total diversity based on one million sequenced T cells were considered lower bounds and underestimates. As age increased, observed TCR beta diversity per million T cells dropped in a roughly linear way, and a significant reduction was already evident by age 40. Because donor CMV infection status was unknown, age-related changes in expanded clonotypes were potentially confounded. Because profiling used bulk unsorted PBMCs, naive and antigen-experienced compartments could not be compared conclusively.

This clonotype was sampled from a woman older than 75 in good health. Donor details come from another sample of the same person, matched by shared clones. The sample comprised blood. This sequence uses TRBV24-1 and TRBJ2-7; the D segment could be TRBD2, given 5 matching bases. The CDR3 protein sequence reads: CATNFLGGRRGYEQYF. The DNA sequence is TGTGCCACCAACTTTTTAGGAGGACGCCGAGGGTACGAGCAGTACTTC.